The 18 T cell receptor beta chains in this list originate from one sample, sequenced in a study of blood T cell repertoires in COVID-19 (TCRdb year 2020). Library prep was done by the immunoSEQ multiplex PCR assay. Here the immuneACCESS table is served through TCRdb, limited to in-frame sequences with V and J called. Missing clones are a known gap in these copies; in checked studies unresolved V genes cover under half, and the rest lacks a known reason. The sample records more than 150,000 clones, around nine tenths of which are singletons. The biggest ten clones account for about 2.6% of the sample. Specimen: peripheral blood. Source of these receptors: a man aged 35 to 55 with active or convalescent COVID-19.

This clone has only one observation. The rearrangement joins TRBV5-6 to TRBJ2-7; maybe TRBD1 (6 bases). V lost 0 bases and J lost 0, with 10 bases in between. The CDR3 length is 15 residues. Germline V gene data show CDR1 as SGHDT and CDR2 as YYEEEE. This chain's CDR3 is CASSLVGASSYEQYF. DNA of the CDR3: TGTGCCAGCAGCTTGGTGGGGGCAAGCTCCTACGAGCAGTACTTC.

The table lists this clone with a few counts. V usage is TRBV2 and J usage is TRBJ1-6; 7 bases agree with TRBD1. Germline trimming cut 8 bases from V and 7 bases from J; bases unmatched to any gene: 5. The CDR3 is 13 residues long. Germline CDR1 reads SNHLY; CDR2 reads FYNNEI. For the CDR3, the DNA is TGTGCCAGCTTGGAGACAGGGAATTCACCCCTCCACTTT. This translates into CASLETGNSPLHF.

V usage is TRBV11-2 and J usage is TRBJ1-2; D not certain. The CDR3 contains 12 residues. V was shortened by 3 bases and J by 8 bases, with 10 bases between the two germline ends. CDR1 is SGHAT, CDR2 FQNNGV, per germline. CDR3 nucleotides: TGTGCCAGCAGCTTGGGCTTTTACGGCTACACCTTC. Translating gives CASSLGFYGYTF.

The chain is built from TRBV5-1 and TRBJ1-1, with D maybe TRBD1 (5 bases). Trimming shortened V by 2 bases and J by 3 bases, and 11 bases separated the two germline ends. This CDR3 has 14 residues. The V gene's germline CDR1 is SGHRS and CDR2 YFSETQ. The CDR3: CASSFGQGYTEAFF. The CDR3 DNA reads as TGCGCCAGCAGCTTCGGGCAGGGATACACTGAAGCTTTCTTT.

The chain is built from TRBV4-2 and TRBJ1-4; possible D gene TRBD1, 6 bases. The V end lost 4 bases, the J end lost 6 bases, and 12 bases lay between the germline ends. CDR1 is LGHNA and CDR2 is YNFKEQ in the germline V gene. CDR3 length: 14 amino acids. CDR3 amino acids: CASSPTGFDEKLFF. CDR3 nucleotides: TGTGCCAGCAGCCCAACAGGGTTTGATGAAAAACTGTTTTTT.

This sequence joins TRBV30 and TRBJ1-4; D ambiguous. The CDR3 spans 15 residues. V dropped 5 bases and J dropped 0 bases, with 13 bases sitting between them. CDR1 is GTSNPN, CDR2 SVGIG, per germline (reference sequence). CDR3 loop: CAWAGGRSTNEKLFF. CDR3 in DNA: TGTGCCTGGGCGGGAGGCCGGTCAACTAATGAAAAACTGTTTTTT. Looking up the rest from reference TRBV30 and TRBJ1-4 gives the full variable domain: SQTIHQWPATLVQPVGSPLSLECTVEGTSNPNLYWYRQAAGRGLQLLFYSVGIGQISSEVPQNLSASRPQDRQFILSSKKLLLSDSGFYLCAWAGGRSTNEKLFFGSGTQLSVL.

The V and J genes are TRBV20-1 and TRBJ2-1; weak D call: TRBD1 (6 bases). CDR1 is DFQATT and CDR2 is SNEGSKA in the germline V gene (reference sequence). Trimming left V 8 bases short and J 10 bases short, with 15 bases between. The CDR3 runs to 11 residues. The CDR3 here is CSTKQGSEQFF. CDR3 DNA: TGCAGTACGAAACAGGGTAGCGAGCAGTTCTTC.

Turning to this clone: The sample contains more than one DNA sequence encoding this CDR3. V usage is TRBV6-5 and J usage is TRBJ2-7; D gene unclear. Between the trimmed V and J ends, which lost 5 bases and 2 bases, there was a span of 4 bases. Germline CDR1 and CDR2: MNHEY and SVGAGI. CDR3 size: 11 residues. The CDR3 is CASSLTYEQYF. CDR3 nucleotide sequence: TGTGCCAGCAGTCTAACCTACGAGCAGTACTTC.

The chain links TRBV10-2 to TRBJ1-5; D is ambiguous. The V gene's germline CDR1 is WSHSY and CDR2 SAAADI. V was clipped by 0 bases and J by 7 bases, with 10 bases between them. This CDR3 contains 14 residues. The CDR3 nucleotides are TGCGCCAGCAGTGAGTCTGGATCTAGGCAGCCCCAGCATTTT. It yields the protein CASSESGSRQPQHF.

The CDR3 DNA follows: TGTGCTAGTGGGGCAGGGGAAACTGAAGCTTTCTTT. Translating it yields CASGAGETEAFF. The V gene is TRBV12-5, the J gene TRBJ1-1; D may be TRBD1 (6 bases). This CDR3 contains 12 residues. Germline assignment: CDR1 LGHNT and CDR2 FRNRAP. The V and J ends lost 6 bases and 5 bases respectively, with 10 bases between them.

The rearrangement uses TRBV28 and TRBJ1-4; TRBD1 matches at 8 bases. The CDR3 contains 19 residues. The V and J ends lost 1 base and 0 bases, in that order; junction bases with no gene match: 10. CDR1 MDHEN and CDR2 SYDVKM come from the germline V gene. CDR3 protein: CASSLSGTGTFATNEKLFF. As DNA, the CDR3 is TGTGCCAGCAGTTTATCCGGGACAGGAACCTTTGCAACTAATGAAAAACTGTTTTTT. Filled out from reference TRBV28 and TRBJ1-4, the complete variable domain reads DVKVTQSSRYLVKRTGEKVFLECVQDMDHENMFWYRQDPGLGLRLIYFSYDVKMKEKGDIPEGYSVSREKKERFSLILESASTNQTSMYLCASSLSGTGTFATNEKLFFGSGTQLSVL.

The chain recombines TRBV18 with TRBJ2-1; a possible D gene is TRBD2 (6 bases). The V gene lost 5 bases and the J gene lost 4 bases, with 9 bases spanning the gap. The CDR3 sequence is 13 residues long. CDR1 KGHSH and CDR2 LQKENI come from the germline V gene. Here the CDR3 reads CASSLGLYNEQFF. The CDR3 DNA is TGTGCCAGCTCATTGGGACTTTACAATGAGCAGTTCTTC.

The rearrangement uses TRBV6-2 or TRBV6-3 and TRBJ1-1; D may be TRBD1 (5 bases). Trimming took 0 bases from V and 4 from J, leaving 9 bases between them. The germline gives CDR1 MNHEY, CDR2 SVGEGT. This CDR3 contains 14 residues. The CDR3 loop is CASSYSRQGTEAFF. CDR3 nucleotides: TGTGCCAGCAGTTACTCTAGGCAGGGCACTGAAGCTTTCTTT.

The rearrangement uses TRBV11-2 and TRBJ2-3; D possibly corresponds to TRBD1 (6 bases). Looked up from germline, CDR1 is SGHAT and CDR2 is FQNNGV. Trimming left V 5 bases short and J 0 bases short, with 9 bases between. This CDR3 contains 14 residues. The CDR3 here is CASSDRWSTDTQYF. CDR3 nucleotide sequence: TGTGCCAGCAGCGACAGGTGGAGCACAGATACGCAGTATTTT.

The chain has TRBV9 and TRBJ2-3; perhaps TRBD2 as D (5 bases). The CDR3 extends over 15 amino acids. CDR1 and CDR2 from the germline V gene are SGDLS and YYNGEE. V lost 0 bases and J 4 bases, leaving 12 bases between the germline ends. Here the CDR3 DNA reads TGTGCCAGCAGCGTAGATGGGCTAGCCTCAGATACGCAGTATTTT. Translation: CASSVDGLASDTQYF.

The chain combines TRBV30 with TRBJ1-1, with D hard to call. CDR1 and CDR2 from the germline V gene are GTSNPN and SVGIG (reference sequence). The CDR3 length is 15 residues. The V gene lost 3 bases and the J gene lost 0 bases, with 14 bases spanning the gap. The CDR3 DNA is TGTGCCTGGAGACCGGGAAACCTCATGAACACTGAAGCTTTCTTT. This codes for CAWRPGNLMNTEAFF.

V and J are TRBV11-3 and TRBJ2-7, with 10 bases identical to TRBD1. CDR1 and CDR2 (germline): SGHNT, YENEEA. The CDR3 contains 15 residues. Trimming at V came to 1 base and at J to 2 bases, leaving 2 bases not matched to a gene. CDR3 region: CASSLGDRGPYEQYF. CDR3 DNA: TGTGCCAGCAGCTTAGGTGACAGGGGGCCCTACGAGCAGTACTTC.

The V call is TRBV28, the J call TRBJ1-4, with D maybe TRBD1 (5 bases). Trimming cost V 6 bases and J 4 bases, with 12 bases left between them. CDR3 length: 14 amino acids. CDR1 is MDHEN and CDR2 is SYDVKM in the germline V gene. Here the CDR3 DNA reads TGTGCCAGCAGACTCGACAGAAATAATGAAAAACTGTTTTTT. It specifies CASRLDRNNEKLFF.